This TCR beta chain was sequenced in a study of blood T cell repertoires in COVID-19. The overall study: Samples came from the United States, Italy and Spain, spanning acute and convalescent COVID-19. In each case, the material was cDNA or gDNA derived from T cells, B-cell-depleted T cells, or PBMCs.

In the study's own analysis: From reference gene primer amplification, estimates of nucleated cell counts were derived. The method was immunoSEQ multiplex PCR; TCRdb's version includes in-frame clones alone and lacks a portion of them. V and J calls plus clone size are reproduced from that table; the DNA served to infer D and trimming. This table has 150,000 or so clones, roughly 76% appearing once. Trimming took off 5 bases at V and 3 bases at J, with 14 bases between the two ends. Germline V gives CDR1 LNHDA, CDR2 SQIVND (reference sequence). This CDR3 comprises 15 residues. Sequenced material: peripheral blood. The chain employs TRBV19 and TRBJ2-1; weak D call: TRBD2 (7 bases). This clonotype was sampled from a woman aged 50 to 60 with active or convalescent COVID-19. Here the CDR3 DNA reads TGTGCCAGTAGTTTTCGGGGGGCCCTCTACAATGAGCAGTTCTTC. Translated, it gives CASSFRGALYNEQFF.